A single sample is the source of the 23 T cell receptor beta chains below, sequenced in a study of CD8+ T cells in alopecia areata. The treatment is: oral pan-JAK inhibitor, 5-10 mg twice daily. The sequencing template was cDNA reverse transcribed from extracted RNA. Libraries were prepared by immunoSEQ multiplex PCR; TCRdb keeps only in-frame clonotypes and omits some of them. The sample carries approximately 200,000 clones, 50% to 60% recorded once. The material sequenced was CD4+ T cells sorted from blood, taken at week 4, from a patient treated with tofacitinib. The source of these receptors is a human donor with alopecia areata.

The chain uses TRBV10-3 and TRBJ1-2; no reliable D call. V gave up 5 bases and J gave up 0 bases, with 13 bases separating them. The CDR3 extends over 15 amino acids. Germline assignment: CDR1 ENHRY and CDR2 SYGVKD. Here the CDR3 reads CAISPRTEANYGYTF. CDR3 nucleotides: TGTGCCATCAGTCCCCGGACGGAAGCTAACTATGGCTACACCTTC.

This chain links TRBV5-4 with TRBJ2-5; maybe TRBD2 (6 bases). Per germline, CDR1 SGHNT and CDR2 YYREEE (reference sequence). The CDR3 is made up of 14 amino acids. V lost 1 base, J lost 5 bases, and 12 bases lay in between. The chain's CDR3 is CASSLRQEGETQYF. CDR3 coding DNA: TGTGCCAGCAGCTTGCGGCAGGAGGGGGAGACCCAGTACTTC.

The table lists this clone with a few counts. The V and J genes are TRBV5-6 and TRBJ2-1; 7 bases align to TRBD2. CDR1 and CDR2 (germline): SGHDT, YYEEEE. The CDR3 is 15 residues long. Germline trimming cut 3 bases from V and 8 bases from J; bases unmatched to any gene: 11. The CDR3 sequence is CASSSRAGSGDEQFF. The CDR3 DNA is TGTGCCAGCAGCTCAAGAGCGGGATCTGGGGATGAGCAGTTCTTC.

This clone was seen once. This rearrangement joins TRBV29-1 to TRBJ2-7; the D gene is possibly TRBD2 (6 bases). The CDR3 consists of 13 residues. Germline V CDR1 and CDR2: SQVTM, ANQGSEA. With 3 bases removed from V and 4 bases from J, the gap between germline ends came to 13 bases. CDR3 amino acids: CSVESDGGYEQYF. DNA of the CDR3: TGCAGCGTTGAGAGCGACGGGGGATACGAGCAGTACTTC.

This clone was counted between two and nine times. The V and J genes are TRBV9 and TRBJ1-5, with D uncertain. The CDR3 loop spans 13 amino acids. The germline V gene encodes CDR1 SGDLS and CDR2 YYNGEE. Trimming cost V 0 bases and J 10 bases, with 11 bases left between them. This CDR3 is CASSVVSDSPQHF. In nucleotides, the CDR3 is TGTGCCAGCAGCGTAGTGAGTGACTCCCCCCAGCATTTT.

This clone was recorded only once. V usage is TRBV5-1 and J usage is TRBJ2-5; possible D gene TRBD1, 5 bases. This CDR3 has 15 residues. Trimming shortened V by 1 base and J by 4 bases, and 14 bases separated the two germline ends. The germline gives CDR1 SGHRS, CDR2 YFSETQ. Written as DNA, the CDR3 is TGCGCCAGCAGCTTGCTGCAGGGCTGGGGAGAGACCCAGTACTTC. This codes for CASSLLQGWGETQYF.

The chain combines TRBV29-1 with TRBJ2-5; the D is unclear. CDR3 length: 12 residues. From germline, CDR1 is SQVTM and CDR2 ANQGSEA. The V end was cut by 7 bases, the J end by 3 bases, with 12 bases between. CDR3 DNA sequence: TGCAGCGCGACACCCAGAAAAGAGACCCAGTACTTC. It is translated as CSATPRKETQYF.

This clone came up once. V gene TRBV29-1 combines with J gene TRBJ2-5, with D hard to call. This CDR3 is built from 10 residues. Germline V lookup: CDR1 SQVTM, CDR2 ANQGSEA. The germline V and J ends were trimmed by 7 bases and 3 bases, with 6 bases remaining between them. CDR3 sequence reads: CSALKETQYF. In DNA form, the CDR3 reads TGCAGCGCCCTAAAAGAGACCCAGTACTTC.

This chain connects TRBV20-1 to TRBJ2-1; D is ambiguous. CDR3 size: 11 residues. V lost 6 bases, J lost 9 bases, and 12 bases lay in between. Germline loops: CDR1 DFQATT, CDR2 SNEGSKA (reference sequence). CDR3 loop: CSAPDLSEQFF. As DNA, the CDR3 is TGCAGTGCCCCCGACCTGAGTGAGCAGTTCTTC.

The genes are TRBV14 and TRBJ2-7, with D possibly TRBD1 on 5 matching bases. CDR1 SGHDN and CDR2 FVKESK come from the germline V gene. This CDR3 has 12 residues. V lost 3 bases and J lost 8, with 11 bases in between. The CDR3 here is CASSHTGEKQYF. In DNA, the CDR3 is TGTGCCAGCAGCCACACAGGCGAAAAGCAGTACTTC.

V usage is TRBV29-1 and J usage is TRBJ1-2; D uncertain. Per the germline V gene, CDR1 is SQVTM and CDR2 is ANQGSEA. The CDR3 covers 11 residues. V shed 7 bases and J shed 0 bases, with 6 bases lying between them. This chain's CDR3 is CSGGANYGYTF. CDR3 bases: TGCAGCGGTGGAGCTAACTATGGCTACACCTTC. Variable domain in full (rest from reference TRBV29-1 and TRBJ1-2): SAVISQKPSRDICQRGTSLTIQCQVDSQVTMMFWYRQQPGQSLTLIATANQGSEATYESGFVIDKFPISRPNLTFSTLTVSNMSPEDSSIYLCSGGANYGYTFGSGTRLTVV.

V is TRBV25-1 and J is TRBJ1-2; 7 nucleotides agree with TRBD1. Germline assignment: CDR1 MGHDK and CDR2 SYGVNS. The CDR3 sequence is 12 residues long. V lost 4 bases to trimming and J lost 7 bases; unmatched junction nucleotides: 3. In DNA, the CDR3 is TGTGCCAGCAGTGCAGGGGGGGGTGGCTACACCTTC. Its protein is CASSAGGGGYTF.

The genes are TRBV6-5 and TRBJ2-3, with D possibly matching TRBD1 (6 bases). There are 12 residues in the CDR3. Germline V gene lookup returns CDR1 MNHEY and CDR2 SVGAGI. V lost 6 bases and J lost 6, with 10 bases in between. The CDR3: CASRRGLDTQYF. The CDR3 coding sequence is TGTGCCAGCAGGAGGGGGTTGGATACGCAGTATTTT.

This clone was detected a few times. The chain has TRBV29-1 and TRBJ1-1; unclear D gene. Germline V gene data show CDR1 as SQVTM and CDR2 as ANQGSEA. The CDR3 covers 13 residues. V lost 7 bases and J lost 0, with 12 bases in between. For the CDR3, the DNA is TGCAGCGCTGCTGGTCTTATGAACACTGAAGCTTTCTTT. Protein sequence: CSAAGLMNTEAFF.

The chain carries TRBV5-7 and TRBJ2-7, with 8 bases identical to TRBD1. TRBV5-7 is assigned to the ORF class and has an uncertain function. The CDR3 has 15 residues. Germline trimming cut 4 bases from V and 5 bases from J; bases unmatched to any gene: 11. The CDR3 DNA sequence: TGTGCCAGCAGCCCGGGCCAGACAGGGGACAACGAGCAGTACTTC. It codes for CASSPGQTGDNEQYF.

This rearrangement joins TRBV5-4 to TRBJ2-5; D assignment may be TRBD1 or TRBD2 (5 bases each). The CDR3 extends over 15 amino acids. Germline values: CDR1 SGHNT, CDR2 YYREEE (reference sequence). The germline V and J ends were trimmed by 4 bases and 6 bases, with 19 bases remaining between them. The CDR3 DNA reads TGTGCCAGCAGCCTCCCCGGGACCCAGGCGAAGACCCAGTACTTC. This sequence encodes CASSLPGTQAKTQYF.

V and J are TRBV29-1 and TRBJ2-3; 7 bases agree with TRBD2. CDR3 length: 12 amino acids. V lost 7 bases to trimming and J lost 5 bases; unmatched junction nucleotides: 6. CDR1 and CDR2 (germline): SQVTM, ANQGSEA. The CDR3 loop is CSDSGLGDTQYF. In DNA form, the CDR3 reads TGCAGCGATAGCGGGTTGGGAGATACGCAGTATTTT.

The V call is TRBV20-1, the J call TRBJ2-2; D perhaps matches TRBD1 (5 bases). Germline V gene lookup returns CDR1 DFQATT and CDR2 SNEGSKA (reference sequence). Trimming took off 5 bases at V and 7 bases at J, with 8 bases between the two ends. The CDR3 loop spans 11 amino acids. Here the CDR3 DNA reads TGCAGTGCTCAGGGCCTCGGGGAGCTGTTTTTT. It codes for CSAQGLGELFF.

The chain employs TRBV29-1 and TRBJ2-7, with D perhaps TRBD1 (6 bases). This CDR3 contains 13 residues. V was shortened by 4 bases and J by 3 bases, with 13 bases between the two germline ends. Germline V gene data show CDR1 as SQVTM and CDR2 as ANQGSEA. DNA for the CDR3: TGCAGCGTTGGACAGGCACTGAACTACGAGCAGTACTTC. The encoded protein is CSVGQALNYEQYF.

This rearrangement joins TRBV18 to TRBJ2-1, with TRBD1 matching over 9 bases. The ends lost 10 bases at V and 3 bases at J; junction bases unmatched: 10. Germline lookup yields CDR1 KGHSH and CDR2 LQKENI. The CDR3 length is 15 residues. The CDR3 sequence is CANSGGQGNYNEQFF. Here the CDR3 DNA reads TGTGCCAACAGTGGGGGACAGGGAAACTACAATGAGCAGTTCTTC. Based on the CDR3 plus reference TRBV18 and TRBJ2-1, the full variable domain is NAGVMQNPRHLVRRRGQEARLRCSPMKGHSHVYWYRQLPEEGLKFMVYLQKENIIDESGMPKERFSAEFPKEGPSILRIQQVVRGDSAAYFCANSGGQGNYNEQFFGPGTRLTVL.

This clone came up a few times. The J gene is TRBJ2-1, the V gene TRBV4-1, with 10 bases aligning to TRBD2. The CDR3 runs to 17 residues. Trimming cost V 0 bases and J 12 bases; bases outside gene matches: 14. Germline loops: CDR1 MGHRA, CDR2 YSYEKL. CDR3 DNA sequence: TGCGCCAGCAGCCAAGAAACGCAGCGGGAGGGCCGAAGAATGCAGTTCTTC. Protein sequence: CASSQETQREGRRMQFF.

This chain connects TRBV4-3 to TRBJ2-5; either TRBD1 or TRBD2 may supply D (6 bases each). V lost 1 base, J lost 7 bases, and 10 bases lay in between. Germline V gene sequence: CDR1 LGHNA, CDR2 YSLEER. The CDR3 consists of 13 residues. CDR3 DNA: TGCGCCAGCAGCCAAGTGGGGGGCGCGACCCAGTACTTC. Translated: CASSQVGGATQYF.

The chain joins TRBV30 to TRBJ2-7; the match to TRBD1 covers 9 bases. The germline gives CDR1 GTSNPN, CDR2 SVGIG (reference sequence). CDR3 length: 17 amino acids. The V segment lost 0 bases and the J segment 0 bases; nucleotides outside the gene matches: 9. CDR3 amino acids: CAWSVPGTGRASYEQYF. CDR3 DNA: TGTGCCTGGAGTGTACCCGGGACAGGGCGGGCCTCCTACGAGCAGTACTTC.